This paragraph reports one T cell receptor beta chain. TEMRA cells were enriched by FACS, and CD4+ and CD8+ T cells were negatively isolated. The authors reverse transcribed about 0.5 to 1 ug RNA with random hexamers. TCRdb redid the calling of the immunoSEQ multiplex PCR reads with MiXCR, one entry per CDR3 protein. The data contain approximately 100,000 distinct CDR3 sequences, just under 95% of them seen just once; the ten biggest clones take up around 0.12%. The sample is drawn from a study of CD8 T cells in Susac syndrome. Unmatched junction bases numbered 3, after V lost 4 bases and J lost 3 bases. The CDR3 totals 15 residues. In germline, CDR1 is SGHDN, CDR2 FVKESK.

The gene calls are TRBV14 and TRBJ1-3; 10 bases align to TRBD1. This TCR derives from a human donor in good health. The source material was CD8+ T cells from PBMCs. CDR3 nucleotide sequence: TGTGCCAGCAGCCCCTGGACAGGGGGTGGAAACACCATATATTTT. Translating gives CASSPWTGGGNTIYF.